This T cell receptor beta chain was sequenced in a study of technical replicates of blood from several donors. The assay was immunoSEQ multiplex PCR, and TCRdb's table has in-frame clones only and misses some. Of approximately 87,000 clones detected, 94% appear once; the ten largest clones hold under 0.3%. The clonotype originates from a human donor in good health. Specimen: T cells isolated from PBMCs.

This chain's CDR3 is CASSSDRNTGELFF. DNA for the CDR3: TGTGCCAGCAGCTCCGACAGGAACACCGGGGAGCTGTTTTTT. The chain joins TRBV7-9 to TRBJ2-2, with D perhaps TRBD1 (5 bases). Trimming stripped 4 bases from V and 1 base from J, with 7 bases between. The CDR3 runs 14 residues. Germline CDR1 reads SEHNR; CDR2 reads FQNEAQ (reference sequence).